Listed here are 23 T cell receptor beta chains from one sample, sequenced in a study of blood T cells in healthy people across ages. For the second PCR, which ran for about 6 to 11 cycles, a sample-barcoded 5' primer and a J-beta primer mix were used. TCRdb ran MiXCR on the 5' RACE reads and lists one entry per CDR3 protein. The table includes 750,000 to 950,000 distinct CDR3 sequences, about 28% detected once. These data are also associated with another study on T cells of mothers and their children.

The sample comprised blood. The receptors were sampled from a woman aged 35 to 49 in good health.

This clonotype was recorded a few times. This chain uses TRBV7-2 with TRBJ2-7, with D possibly TRBD1 on 6 matching bases. Germline V CDR1 and CDR2: SGHTA, FQGNSA. Trimming left V 6 bases short and J 4 bases short, with 25 bases between. The CDR3 contains 17 residues. The CDR3 bases are TGTGCCAGCAGGCCTAAGCCCTCGTGGTGGGGGACATACGAGCAGTACTTC. It codes for CASRPKPSWWGTYEQYF.

This clonotype was counted a few times. J is TRBJ1-2 and V is TRBV27, with a weak D call TRBD1 (6 bases). The CDR3 totals 12 residues. Trimming left V 6 bases short and J 8 bases short, with 13 bases between. CDR1 is MNHEY, CDR2 SMNVEV, per germline (reference sequence). CDR3 amino acids: CASSPPGEGYTF. The CDR3 DNA is TGTGCCAGCAGCCCCCCAGGGGAGGGCTACACCTTC.

This clonotype has a handful of counts. V and J are TRBV20-1 and TRBJ2-1, with D possibly matching TRBD1 (5 bases). This CDR3 is built from 15 residues. CDR1 and CDR2 (germline): DFQATT, SNEGSKA (reference sequence). V dropped 5 bases and J dropped 8 bases, with 22 bases sitting between them. CDR3 sequence reads: CSALAGIRIGDEQFF. The CDR3 nucleotides are TGCAGTGCTCTCGCAGGGATCCGGATAGGGGATGAGCAGTTCTTC.

In its sample, this clonotype was seen many times. The chain combines TRBV7-3 with TRBJ2-7; 11 positions match TRBD1. This CDR3 has 13 amino acids. With V trimmed by 5 bases and J by 5 bases, 2 bases remained unmatched. CDR1 is SGHTA and CDR2 is FQGTGA in the germline V gene. Here the CDR3 reads CASSRDRGNEQYF. CDR3 nucleotides: TGTGCCAGCAGCCGGGACAGGGGGAACGAGCAGTACTTC.

This clonotype was recorded once. The chain recombines TRBV4-3 with TRBJ2-1, with 13 bases aligning to TRBD2. Germline trimming cut 0 bases from V and 8 bases from J; bases unmatched to any gene: 10. The CDR3 runs to 18 residues. Germline CDR1 and CDR2: LGHNA and YSLEER. CDR3 sequence: CASSQEVTSGGRTHEQFF. DNA for the CDR3: TGCGCCAGCAGCCAAGAGGTGACTAGCGGGGGGCGCACCCATGAGCAGTTCTTC.

The rearrangement links TRBV4-2 to TRBJ2-7; TRBD1 agrees at 7 bases. The V gene's germline CDR1 is LGHNA and CDR2 YNFKEQ. V was pared by 3 bases and J by 1 base, with 3 bases of the junction left unmatched. The CDR3 covers 14 residues. CDR3 DNA sequence: TGTGCCAGCAGCCATGGACAGGAATCCTACGAGCAGTACTTC. Protein product: CASSHGQESYEQYF.

This clonotype was observed many times. Here the CDR3 reads CASSQTWDRGYEQYF. CDR3 DNA sequence: TGTGCCAGCAGCCAAACGTGGGACAGGGGCTACGAGCAGTACTTC. The genes are TRBV4-2 and TRBJ2-7, with TRBD1 identical over 10 bases. Looked up from germline, CDR1 is LGHNA and CDR2 is YNFKEQ. This CDR3 is built from 15 residues. The J segment lost 3 bases and the V segment lost 2 bases, leaving 4 bases of the junction unmatched.

This clonotype was seen ten or more times. The V gene is TRBV28, the J gene TRBJ2-7, with D possibly called TRBD1 or TRBD2 (5 bases each). The germline gives CDR1 MDHEN, CDR2 SYDVKM. V gave up 9 bases and J gave up 2 bases, with 11 bases separating them. The CDR3 sequence is 12 residues long. DNA of the CDR3: TGTGCCAGATCCCGGGACGCCTACGAGCAGTACTTC. It is translated as CARSRDAYEQYF.

In its sample, this clonotype was seen many times. V and J are TRBV7-2 and TRBJ1-2, with a tentative D call TRBD1 (5 bases). The CDR3 length is 12 residues. From germline, CDR1 is SGHTA and CDR2 FQGNSA. The ends were cut back, 10 bases at V and 8 bases at J, with 17 bases in the middle. CDR3 amino acids: CAMYYGAGGYTF. CDR3 in DNA: TGTGCCATGTACTACGGGGCGGGGGGCTACACCTTC. The entire variable domain, with the rest obtained from reference TRBV7-2 and TRBJ1-2, is as follows: GAGVSQSPSNKVTEKGKDVELRCDPISGHTALYWYRQSLGQGLEFLIYFQGNSAPDKSGLPSDRFSAERTGGSVSTLTIQRTQQEDSAVYLCAMYYGAGGYTFGSGTRLTVV.

This clonotype was seen just once. The chain combines TRBV20-1 with TRBJ2-2; D is unclear. The V end was cut by 6 bases, the J end by 4 bases, with 12 bases between. The CDR3 spans 13 residues. The germline gives CDR1 DFQATT, CDR2 SNEGSKA (reference sequence). CDR3 in amino acids: CSAPGPITGELFF. DNA for the CDR3: TGCAGTGCCCCCGGACCGATCACCGGGGAGCTGTTTTTT.

Turning to this clonotype: This may be a read error, as it is one base from a much larger clone. The J gene is TRBJ2-7, the V gene TRBV29-1, with 7 nucleotides matching TRBD2. Germline V gives CDR1 SQVTM, CDR2 ANQGSEA. V was pared by 0 bases and J by 2 bases, with 7 bases of the junction left unmatched. The CDR3 is made up of 15 amino acids. CDR3 sequence: CSVEDRRGGTYEQYV. CDR3 coding DNA: TGCAGCGTTGAAGATAGGCGCGGGGGTACCTACGAGCAGTACGTC.

The rearrangement links TRBV20-1 to TRBJ1-2; TRBD1 agrees at 7 bases. Unmatched junction bases numbered 9, after V lost 5 bases and J lost 9 bases. This CDR3 spans 12 amino acids. Per germline, CDR1 DFQATT and CDR2 SNEGSKA (reference sequence). The CDR3 DNA reads TGCAGTGCTCGGGACAGCAGGATTCGCTACACCTTC. It yields the protein CSARDSRIRYTF.

To note about this clonotype: One base away lies a much larger clone, so this may be a sequencing read error. V usage is TRBV29-1 and J usage is TRBJ1-1; D unresolved. This CDR3 contains 12 residues. The germline gives CDR1 SQVTM, CDR2 ANQGSEA. CDR3 DNA: TGCTGCGTTGGTAGGTATGGCACTGAAGCTTTCTTT. This gives the protein CCVGRYGTEAFF.

This clonotype was picked up a small number of times. CDR3 amino acids: CASRTGVFGYTF. In DNA, the CDR3 is TGTGCCAGCAGGACAGGGGTTTTCGGCTACACCTTC. The chain couples TRBV27 to TRBJ1-2, with 8 bases lining up with TRBD1. CDR3 length: 12 amino acids. V lost 6 bases to trimming and J lost 8 bases; unmatched junction nucleotides: 5. The germline V gene has CDR1 MNHEY and CDR2 SMNVEV (reference sequence).

The rearrangement uses TRBV5-1 and TRBJ1-4; D perhaps matches TRBD1 (5 bases). V lost 3 bases, J lost 8 bases, and 11 bases lay in between. Germline V gene data show CDR1 as SGHRS and CDR2 as YFSETQ. This CDR3 spans 13 amino acids. The CDR3 region has the DNA TGCGCCAGCAGCTCCCAGGGCAGCGAAAAACTGTTTTTT. Translated: CASSSQGSEKLFF.

The chain has TRBV12-3 or TRBV12-4 and TRBJ1-2; D is ambiguous. V shed 8 bases and J shed 7 bases, with 11 bases lying between them. This CDR3 has 11 residues. The CDR3 loop is CASWAGFGYTF. The CDR3 DNA sequence: TGTGCCAGCTGGGCCGGGTTTGGCTACACCTTC.

This clonotype was picked up a small number of times. In DNA, the CDR3 is TGCGCCAGCAGCACTACTAGCGGGGGGGCCCATGAGCAGTTCTTC. Residues: CASSTTSGGAHEQFF. V gene TRBV5-1 combines with J gene TRBJ2-1; 13 nucleotides line up with TRBD2. Germline CDR1 SGHRS, CDR2 YFSETQ. Trimming took 4 bases from V and 8 from J; bases not matched to a gene: 6. The CDR3 is made up of 15 amino acids.

The V gene is TRBV27, the J gene TRBJ2-3; D remains unclear. Germline V gives CDR1 MNHEY, CDR2 SMNVEV (reference sequence). The V and J ends lost 7 bases and 0 bases respectively, with 14 bases between them. This CDR3 region has 15 residues. The CDR3: CASTMGLPSTDTQYF. The CDR3 DNA sequence: TGTGCCAGCACAATGGGTCTTCCTAGCACAGATACGCAGTATTTT.

The table lists this clonotype with many counts. A much larger clone is a single base away; this may be a read error. The chain is built from TRBV12-3 or TRBV12-4 and TRBJ2-3; 10 nucleotides line up with TRBD1. The CDR3 is 14 amino acids. The CDR3 spells CASSLTGGTDAQYF. The CDR3 coding sequence is TGTGCCAGCAGTTTGACAGGGGGCACAGATGCGCAGTATTTT.

Of note for this clonotype: A much larger clonotype is one base distant, so this may be a read error. The chain links TRBV27 to TRBJ2-7, with 10 bases identical to TRBD1. Germline V gene sequence: CDR1 MNHEY, CDR2 SMNVEV (reference sequence). This CDR3 has 14 residues. The CDR3 bases are TGTGTCAGCAGTCCGACAGGGGGCCAGTACGAGCAGTACTTC. Its translation: CVSSPTGGQYEQYF.

With respect to this clonotype: A much larger clone lies one base from this, so it may be a read error. The gene calls are TRBV4-1 and TRBJ1-6, with D perhaps TRBD1 (6 bases). Germline assignment: CDR1 MGHRA and CDR2 YSYEKL. The CDR3 runs 14 residues. The CDR3 bases are TGCGCCAGCAGCCCGGGACATCCTAATTCACTCCTCCACTTT. Its protein is CASSPGHPNSLLHF.

This clonotype was seen more than once but under ten times. The V and J genes are TRBV12-3 or TRBV12-4 and TRBJ1-5, with a weak D call TRBD1 (6 bases). This CDR3 comprises 15 residues. Trimming removed 6 bases at V and 6 bases at J, with 18 bases between. CDR3 sequence reads: CASRPQGSPSQPQHF. CDR3 nucleotides: TGTGCCAGCAGGCCCCAGGGGTCCCCGAGTCAGCCCCAGCATTTT.

The chain uses TRBV7-9 and TRBJ2-4, with D uncertain. Between the trimmed V and J ends, which lost 3 bases and 7 bases, there was a span of 7 bases. This CDR3 comprises 12 residues. Germline CDR1 and CDR2: SEHNR and FQNEAQ (reference sequence). The chain's CDR3 is CASSFGFNIQYF. In DNA form, the CDR3 reads TGTGCCAGCAGCTTCGGATTTAACATTCAGTACTTC. Drawing the rest from reference TRBV7-9 and TRBJ2-4, the complete variable domain is DTGVSQNPRHKITKRGQNVTFRCDPISEHNRLYWYRQTLGQGPEFLTYFQNEAQLEKSRLLSDRFSAERPKGSFSTLEIQRTEQGDSAMYLCASSFGFNIQYFGAGTRLSVL.